Given below is one T cell receptor beta chain in context. What it binds is not known. The PCR ran on 60 Vbeta and 13 Jbeta primers. In the original workflow: Later, an analysis found around 77 million unique TCR beta chains, and 8.5 million to 12 million of these were shared. Repertoires were generated with immunoSEQ multiplex PCR, while TCRdb's copy carries only in-frame clones and drops some. V, J and clone size are taken as reported in that table, and D and trimming were inferred from the DNA itself. The sample has about 240,000 clones, about 86% seen once. Germline assignment: CDR1 SGHRS and CDR2 YFSETQ. Trimming left V 2 bases short and J 8 bases short, with 13 bases between. The CDR3 extends over 14 amino acids. These data belong to a study of cytomegalovirus exposure and HLA in healthy donors. In the study overall: There were approximately 80 million unique TCRs (from HLA-typed donors) in an early data release. General study points: In an earlier analysis, most TCR beta V segments were productive about 87% or about 30% of the time.

The chain is built from TRBV5-1 and TRBJ1-4; D gene ambiguous. The TCR comes from a woman in her fifties or sixties in good health and CMV-seropositive. The sample comprised PBMCs. The CDR3 coding sequence is TGCGCCAGCAGCTTCGAGATGTGGGAGGAAAAACTGTTTTTT. This sequence encodes CASSFEMWEEKLFF.